These 32 T cell receptor beta chains came from one sample sequenced in a study of CD8 T cells in ankylosing spondylitis. Points from the study as a whole: Seemingly distinctive of ankylosing spondylitis blood was a TCR beta motif formed by eight highly homologous variants.

One entry per CDR3 protein, called by TCRdb with MiXCR from the 5' RACE reads. Among fewer than 750,000 distinct CDR3 sequences listed, about 20% were seen once. These receptors lack a known antigen. The sample was blood, either unsorted or a sorted T cell fraction (not recorded which). The receptors here all came from a male donor with ankylosing spondylitis.

This clonotype was seen ten or more times. The chain is built from TRBV12-3 or TRBV12-4 and TRBJ2-2; D is possibly TRBD1 (5 bases). CDR3 length: 12 amino acids. V was pared by 10 bases and J by 8 bases, with 14 bases between. CDR3 amino acids: CATTRVAGELFF. The CDR3, as DNA: TGTGCCACCACCAGGGTCGCAGGGGAGCTGTTTTTT.

This clonotype was seen more than once but under ten times. V gene TRBV29-1 combines with J gene TRBJ2-3, with 7 nucleotides matching TRBD1. CDR1 SQVTM and CDR2 ANQGSEA come from the germline V gene. CDR3 length: 14 amino acids. The junction had 13 bases not matched to a gene; V was cut back by 7 bases and J by 6 bases. The CDR3 reads CSAKGAVSPDTQYF. CDR3 sequence (DNA): TGCAGCGCGAAGGGGGCCGTTTCCCCCGATACGCAGTATTTT.

V usage is TRBV28 and J usage is TRBJ2-1; 12 bases match TRBD2. V was clipped by 3 bases and J by 3 bases; unmatched bases: 6. Germline CDR1 and CDR2: MDHEN and SYDVKM. The CDR3 is 17 residues long. CDR3 sequence reads: CASSLTSGSGFYNEQFF. For the CDR3, the DNA is TGTGCCAGCAGTTTGACTAGCGGGAGCGGTTTCTACAATGAGCAGTTCTTC.

This clonotype came up a few times. The rearrangement joins TRBV19 to TRBJ2-5; D gene ambiguous. The CDR3 has 13 amino acids. The V gene's germline CDR1 is LNHDA and CDR2 SQIVND (reference sequence). V lost 6 bases and J 7 bases, leaving 15 bases between the germline ends. CDR3 coding DNA: TGTGCCAGTAGCCGACCCCCGACCGGGACCCAGTACTTC. It codes for CASSRPPTGTQYF.

The chain carries TRBV5-1 and TRBJ2-5, with D possibly called TRBD1 or TRBD2 (5 bases each). The CDR3 is 13 residues long. V was pared by 3 bases and J by 3 bases, with 9 bases between. Germline assignment: CDR1 SGHRS and CDR2 YFSETQ. CDR3 amino acids: CASSSGPEETQYF. CDR3 bases: TGCGCCAGCAGCTCGGGACCCGAAGAGACCCAGTACTTC.

This clonotype was found once. The chain has TRBV20-1 and TRBJ2-7; TRBD2 matches at 9 bases. V lost 4 bases and J lost 4; bases outside the gene matches: 8. The CDR3 has 14 residues. CDR1 is DFQATT and CDR2 is SNEGSKA in the germline V gene (reference sequence). The CDR3 DNA is TGCAGTGCTACTGAGTGGCGGGGGGGGTACGAGCAGTACTTC. Translating it yields CSATEWRGGYEQYF.

The V and J genes are TRBV7-6 and TRBJ1-5, with TRBD1 matching 8 bases. CDR3 length: 14 residues. The trim removed 5 bases at V and 6 bases at J, leaving 6 bases unmatched. Germline loops: CDR1 SGHVS, CDR2 FNYEAQ. CDR3 sequence (DNA): TGTGCCAGCAGCCCCTTACAGGGGGTTCAGCCCCAGCATTTT. It encodes CASSPLQGVQPQHF.

This clonotype was seen a few times. V and J are TRBV9 and TRBJ2-6, with TRBD1 matching 8 bases. CDR3 length: 16 residues. J gave up 1 base and V 7 bases, and 7 bases lay outside the gene matches. Per the germline V gene, CDR1 is SGDLS and CDR2 is YYNGEE. This CDR3 is CASRDRYYSGANVLTF. In DNA form, the CDR3 reads TGTGCCAGCCGGGACAGGTATTATTCTGGGGCCAACGTCCTGACTTTC.

This chain joins TRBV4-1 and TRBJ2-2; no firm D call. V was cut by 2 bases and J by 6 bases, with 13 bases left in between. Germline-derived CDR1 and CDR2 are MGHRA and YSYEKL. The CDR3 sequence is 15 residues long. The CDR3 nucleotides are TGCGCCAGCAGCCAACCCGGTGGTTTTGCCGGGGAGCTGTTTTTT. As protein: CASSQPGGFAGELFF.

Written as DNA, the CDR3 is TGCAGCGCAAGCGGGATCGAAGAGACCCAGTACTTC. Translated: CSASGIEETQYF. This chain connects TRBV29-1 to TRBJ2-5, with TRBD2 matching 7 bases. J lost 3 bases, V lost 7 bases, and 5 bases had no gene match. The CDR3 has 12 residues. Germline V lookup: CDR1 SQVTM, CDR2 ANQGSEA.

J is TRBJ1-6 and V is TRBV11-1; no reliable D call. The germline V gene has CDR1 SGHAT and CDR2 FQDESV (reference sequence). This CDR3 region has 15 residues. The V and J ends lost 1 base and 4 bases respectively, with 8 bases between them. The CDR3 DNA sequence: TGTGCCAGCAGCTTAGACGGCGTATATAATTCACCCCTCCACTTT. This translates into CASSLDGVYNSPLHF. The full variable domain, completed using reference TRBV11-1 and TRBJ1-6, is EAEVAQSPRYKITEKSQAVAFWCDPISGHATLYWYRQILGQGPELLVQFQDESVVDDSQLPKDRFSAERLKGVDSTLKIQPAELGDSAMYLCASSLDGVYNSPLHFGNGTRLTVT.

Only a few counts were recorded for this clonotype. This chain joins TRBV20-1 and TRBJ2-5, with D unresolved. V lost 2 bases and J lost 3, with 10 bases in between. The CDR3 is 13 amino acids. The germline V gene has CDR1 DFQATT and CDR2 SNEGSKA (reference sequence). Written as DNA, the CDR3 is TGCAGTGCTAGAAGGCCTAAGGAAGAGACCCAGTACTTC. Its translation is CSARRPKEETQYF.

This clonotype was picked up a small number of times. This chain's CDR3 is CASSLFFSRETYEQYF. The CDR3 DNA reads TGTGCCAGCAGTTTATTCTTCTCCCGGGAGACCTACGAGCAGTACTTC. The rearrangement links TRBV12-3 or TRBV12-4 to TRBJ2-7; a possible D gene is TRBD2 (6 bases). There are 16 residues in the CDR3. V was trimmed by 2 bases and J by 2 bases, leaving 16 bases between them.

V is TRBV5-1 and J is TRBJ1-1; 8 bases line up with TRBD1. Trimming cost V 0 bases and J 2 bases; bases outside gene matches: 3. From germline, CDR1 is SGHRS and CDR2 YFSETQ. This CDR3 contains 15 residues. CDR3 protein: CASSLDGQGNTEAFF. The CDR3 nucleotides read TGCGCCAGCAGCTTGGACGGACAGGGAAACACTGAAGCTTTCTTT. Full variable domain (remainder filled in from reference TRBV5-1 and TRBJ1-1): KAGVTQTPRYLIKTRGQQVTLSCSPISGHRSVSWYQQTPGQGLQFLFEYFSETQRNKGNFPGRFSGRQFSNSRSEMNVSTLELGDSALYLCASSLDGQGNTEAFFGQGTRLTVV.

V gene TRBV20-1 combines with J gene TRBJ2-1; D gene uncertain. Trimming shortened V by 6 bases and J by 4 bases, and 19 bases separated the two germline ends. CDR1 is DFQATT and CDR2 is SNEGSKA in the germline V gene (reference sequence). The CDR3 sequence is 15 residues long. The CDR3 spells CSARSDHSRYNEQFF. In nucleotides, the CDR3 is TGCAGTGCCCGATCGGACCATAGTAGGTACAATGAGCAGTTCTTC.

This clonotype occurred many times. This chain uses TRBV6-1 with TRBJ1-3; a possible D gene is TRBD1 (6 bases). This CDR3 spans 16 amino acids. V lost 6 bases and J lost 4, with 19 bases in between. Germline-derived CDR1 and CDR2 are MNHNS and SASEGT. DNA for the CDR3: TGTGCCAGCAGCCCCGTAGGGGGGGCAGAAGGAAACACCATATATTTT. Translated: CASSPVGGAEGNTIYF.

This clonotype was found a few times. The chain carries TRBV15 and TRBJ2-3, with D tentatively TRBD1 (6 bases). The V gene's germline CDR1 is LNHNV and CDR2 YYDKDF (reference sequence). V lost 3 bases, J lost 0 bases, and 13 bases lay in between. This CDR3 comprises 16 residues. CDR3 protein: CATSSRQAYSTDTQYF. In DNA, the CDR3 is TGTGCCACCAGCAGCCGACAGGCTTACAGCACAGATACGCAGTATTTT.

Of note for this clonotype: The DNA is left out, because the CDR3 cannot be placed on it with certainty; the CDR3 is given as TCRdb lists it. This chain links TRBV12-3 or TRBV12-4 with TRBJ1-6; TRBD1 is the table's D call, not checked against the DNA. The CDR3 totals 14 residues, both ends included. The CDR3 sequence: CASSSSTGNSPLHF.

This clonotype turned up a few times. CDR3 protein: CASSFHSGPYEQYF. CDR3 bases: TGTGCCAGCAGTTTCCACTCCGGCCCCTACGAGCAGTACTTC. The genes are TRBV6-5 and TRBJ2-7; no definite D call. With 4 bases removed from V and 2 bases from J, the gap between germline ends came to 12 bases. The CDR3 length is 14 residues. The germline V gene has CDR1 MNHEY and CDR2 SVGAGI.

The table lists this clonotype with a few counts. This chain joins TRBV5-1 and TRBJ2-5; possibly TRBD1 or TRBD2 for D (5 bases each). Trimming left V 1 base short and J 0 bases short, with 13 bases between. The CDR3 runs 16 residues. Looked up from germline, CDR1 is SGHRS and CDR2 is YFSETQ. This chain's CDR3 is CASSLSWGRNQETQYF. The DNA of the CDR3 is TGCGCCAGCAGCTTGTCCTGGGGACGGAACCAAGAGACCCAGTACTTC. Combining the CDR3 with reference TRBV5-1 and TRBJ2-5 gives the whole variable domain KAGVTQTPRYLIKTRGQQVTLSCSPISGHRSVSWYQQTPGQGLQFLFEYFSETQRNKGNFPGRFSGRQFSNSRSEMNVSTLELGDSALYLCASSLSWGRNQETQYFGPGTRLLVL.

The J gene is TRBJ2-1, the V gene TRBV7-3, with D maybe TRBD2 (6 bases). V was clipped by 2 bases and J by 5 bases, with 10 bases between them. This CDR3 contains 14 residues. Germline CDR1 reads SGHTA; CDR2 reads FQGTGA. DNA for the CDR3: TGTGCCAGCAGCTTAGGGACTCGCGACAATGAGCAGTTCTTC. Amino acids: CASSLGTRDNEQFF.

V gene TRBV20-1 combines with J gene TRBJ1-5; TRBD1 is a possible D gene (5 bases). The ends were cut back, 5 bases at V and 4 bases at J, with 12 bases in the middle. This CDR3 is 13 amino acids long. Per the germline V gene, CDR1 is DFQATT and CDR2 is SNEGSKA (reference sequence). The CDR3 region is CSAPRQTNQPQHF. The DNA of the CDR3 is TGCAGTGCTCCTCGACAGACGAATCAGCCCCAGCATTTT.

In this sample, this clonotype is medium-sized. The chain employs TRBV27 and TRBJ2-2; D is unclear. Trimming stripped 4 bases from V and 0 bases from J, with 6 bases between. The CDR3 is 14 amino acids. The germline V gene has CDR1 MNHEY and CDR2 SMNVEV (reference sequence). The CDR3 DNA reads as TGTGCCAGCAGTTATGGGCCGAACACCGGGGAGCTGTTTTTT. This translates into CASSYGPNTGELFF.

This clonotype was found a few times. The chain uses TRBV28 and TRBJ2-7; TRBD2 might be the D (6 bases). In germline, CDR1 is MDHEN, CDR2 SYDVKM. This CDR3 spans 13 amino acids. Trimming pared 7 bases from V and 7 bases from J, leaving 17 bases between. This CDR3 reads CASTPAGTGEQYF. DNA of the CDR3: TGTGCCAGCACCCCGGCGGGGACGGGGGAGCAGTACTTC.

This clonotype was picked up a small number of times. The CDR3 nucleotides are TGTGCCAGCGGAGGGACTGGAGATACGCAGTATTTT. Translating gives CASGGTGDTQYF. This chain joins TRBV25-1 and TRBJ2-3, with TRBD2 as a possible D gene (6 bases). The CDR3 totals 12 residues. Germline values: CDR1 MGHDK, CDR2 SYGVNS. Trimming removed 8 bases at V and 5 bases at J, with 11 bases between.

The gene calls are TRBV6-5 and TRBJ2-1, with TRBD2 matching over 10 bases. J was trimmed by 6 bases and V by 4 bases; bases with no gene match: 6. From germline, CDR1 is MNHEY and CDR2 SVGAGI. This CDR3 region has 15 residues. Here the CDR3 DNA reads TGTGCCAGCAGTTTTCTAGCGGGGGCCCGCAATGAGCAGTTCTTC. Translating it yields CASSFLAGARNEQFF.

This clonotype was picked up a small number of times. The J gene is TRBJ2-5, the V gene TRBV12-3 or TRBV12-4; possibly TRBD1 or TRBD2 for D (5 bases each). V lost 0 bases and J lost 3, with 8 bases in between. The CDR3 is 14 residues long. The CDR3 is CASSLAGVEETQYF. CDR3 nucleotides: TGTGCCAGCAGTTTAGCGGGGGTAGAAGAGACCCAGTACTTC.

V and J are TRBV19 and TRBJ2-7, with D tentatively TRBD2 (6 bases). V lost 1 base, J lost 3 bases, and 7 bases lay in between. The CDR3 spans 13 residues. Germline V gene lookup returns CDR1 LNHDA and CDR2 SQIVND (reference sequence). DNA for the CDR3: TGTGCCAGTAGTATAGCGGACTACTACGAGCAGTACTTC. As protein: CASSIADYYEQYF.

The chain couples TRBV7-9 to TRBJ2-5; D possibly corresponds to TRBD1 (7 bases). The CDR3 length is 15 residues. V gave up 8 bases and J gave up 5 bases, with 21 bases separating them. Germline V gene data show CDR1 as SEHNR and CDR2 as FQNEAQ (reference sequence). The CDR3 DNA follows: TGTGCCAGCGAGGGGGGTCAGGGGGTCTCCGAGACCCAGTACTTC. Translating it yields CASEGGQGVSETQYF.

The chain employs TRBV11-2 and TRBJ2-1, with D perhaps assigned TRBD1 or TRBD2 (7 bases each). Trimming left V 5 bases short and J 4 bases short, with 18 bases between. The germline V gene encodes CDR1 SGHAT and CDR2 FQNNGV. The CDR3 sequence is 16 residues long. The CDR3 DNA sequence: TGTGCCAGCAGCCAACCAGGGGGGGCGGGTTACAATGAGCAGTTCTTC. As protein: CASSQPGGAGYNEQFF.

This rearrangement joins TRBV14 to TRBJ2-1; TRBD1 matches 10 bases. V gave up 4 bases and J gave up 2 bases; unmatched junction bases: 2. This CDR3 region has 15 residues. CDR1 and CDR2 (germline): SGHDN, FVKESK. This CDR3 is CASSRGTGAYNEQFF. Here the CDR3 DNA reads TGTGCCAGCAGCCGAGGGACAGGGGCCTACAATGAGCAGTTCTTC. The whole variable domain, filled in from reference TRBV14 and TRBJ2-1, reads EAGVTQFPSHSVIEKGQTVTLRCDPISGHDNLYWYRRVMGKEIKFLLHFVKESKQDESGMPNNRFLAERTGGTYSTLKVQPAELEDSGVYFCASSRGTGAYNEQFFGPGTRLTVL.

At least ten counts were recorded for this clonotype. The J gene is TRBJ1-1, the V gene TRBV12-3 or TRBV12-4, with a possible D match to TRBD1 (5 bases). Trimming pared 10 bases from V and 5 bases from J, leaving 17 bases between. The CDR3 has 13 amino acids. The CDR3 sequence: CATSGLTRTEAFF. The CDR3 region has the DNA TGTGCCACCTCAGGGTTGACGCGGACTGAAGCTTTCTTT.